The 23 T cell receptor beta chains below all came from one sample that was sequenced in a study of OX40 agonist ivuxolimab in advanced cancers. The protocol used for the library was the immunoSEQ multiplex PCR assay. Imported from immuneACCESS, the table was reduced by TCRdb to in-frame sequences with V and J called. These copies leave out some clones; in studies compared against another copy, an unresolved V gene accounts for under half, and the cause of the remainder is not known. This sample is represented by under 75,000 clones; approximately 91% of them were singletons. The ten largest clonotypes hold less than 15% of the sample. Sequencing was performed on CD4+ or CD8+ T cells sorted from blood, taken in a trial of the OX40 agonist ivuxolimab. The receptors were sampled from an adult with an advanced solid tumor such as melanoma, head and neck, liver or kidney cancer.

This chain links TRBV6-6 with TRBJ1-2, with 9 positions matching TRBD1. This CDR3 has 14 amino acids. V lost 2 bases and J lost 3; bases outside the gene matches: 1. The germline CDR1 and CDR2 sequences are MNHNY and SVGAGI (reference sequence). The chain's CDR3 is CASSYGDRDYGYTF. The CDR3 DNA is TGTGCCAGCAGTTACGGGGACAGGGACTATGGCTACACCTTC.

V is TRBV7-2 and J is TRBJ2-1, with D possibly being TRBD2 (6 bases). The length of the CDR3 is 14 residues. Germline CDR1 reads SGHTA; CDR2 reads FQGNSA. V dropped 4 bases and J dropped 0 bases, with 7 bases sitting between them. The DNA of the CDR3 is TGTGCCAGCAGCTACGGGAGCTCCTACAATGAGCAGTTCTTC. This codes for CASSYGSSYNEQFF.

CDR3 sequence reads: CASNQGSGTGSYEQYF. CDR3 sequence (DNA): TGTGCCAGCAACCAAGGGAGCGGGACGGGCTCCTACGAGCAGTACTTC. The rearrangement links TRBV27 to TRBJ2-7; TRBD2 matches at 7 bases. The junction had 12 bases not matched to a gene; V was cut back by 7 bases and J by 0 bases. The CDR3 spans 16 residues. CDR1 and CDR2 (germline): MNHEY, SMNVEV (reference sequence).

The chain carries TRBV6-5 and TRBJ2-2, with a possible D match to TRBD2 (6 bases). V lost 6 bases and J lost 7, with 9 bases in between. Per the germline V gene, CDR1 is MNHEY and CDR2 is SVGAGI. The CDR3 has 12 amino acids. CDR3 in DNA: TGTGCCAGCAGGGGGGGAAACGGGGAGCTGTTTTTT. Residues: CASRGGNGELFF.

The gene calls are TRBV6-5 and TRBJ2-7; D could derive from TRBD1 or TRBD2 (5 bases each). CDR1 MNHEY and CDR2 SVGAGI come from the germline V gene. This CDR3 region has 14 residues. V was trimmed by 0 bases and J by 4 bases, leaving 10 bases between them. The CDR3 region is CASSYSRDGYEQYF. CDR3 in DNA: TGTGCCAGCAGTTACTCGAGGGACGGATACGAGCAGTACTTC.

The chain is built from TRBV4-3 and TRBJ2-7; D unclear. This CDR3 region has 14 residues. The germline V gene encodes CDR1 LGHNA and CDR2 YSLEER. Between the trimmed V and J ends, which lost 0 bases and 4 bases, there was a span of 10 bases. The CDR3 nucleotides are TGCGCCAGCAGCCAAGAGGTAGTCGGGTACGAGCAGTACTTC. The encoded protein is CASSQEVVGYEQYF.

In this sample, this clone turned up once. The V call is TRBV13, the J call TRBJ1-3; D remains ambiguous. CDR1 and CDR2 from the germline V gene are PRHDT and FYEKMQ (reference sequence). CDR3 size: 14 residues. V lost 0 bases and J 0 bases, leaving 3 bases between the germline ends. The CDR3 DNA reads as TGTGCCAGCAGCTTAGGATTCTCTGGAAACACCATATATTTT. Protein sequence: CASSLGFSGNTIYF.

This chain connects TRBV7-9 to TRBJ2-5; a possible D gene is TRBD1 (5 bases). There are 14 residues in the CDR3. Germline V lookup: CDR1 SEHNR, CDR2 FQNEAQ (reference sequence). The V end lost 5 bases, the J end lost 2 bases, and 12 bases lay between the germline ends. The CDR3 region is CASSPPTEQETQYF. The CDR3 nucleotides read TGTGCCAGCAGCCCCCCGACAGAACAAGAGACCCAGTACTTC. Looking up the rest from reference TRBV7-9 and TRBJ2-5 gives the full variable domain: DTGVSQNPRHKITKRGQNVTFRCDPISEHNRLYWYRQTLGQGPEFLTYFQNEAQLEKSRLLSDRFSAERPKGSFSTLEIQRTEQGDSAMYLCASSPPTEQETQYFGPGTRLLVL.

The V call is TRBV5-1, the J call TRBJ2-3, with D unresolved. This CDR3 spans 16 amino acids. Trimming cost V 4 bases and J 5 bases, with 20 bases left between them. Germline CDR1 SGHRS, CDR2 YFSETQ. The CDR3 nucleotides read TGCGCCAGCAGCCCCTACGCTATGGAAATAGAAGATACGCAGTATTTT. This codes for CASSPYAMEIEDTQYF.

This clone has a single count. The chain recombines TRBV11-1 with TRBJ1-1, with TRBD1 identical over 8 bases. With V trimmed by 5 bases and J by 0 bases, 5 bases remained unmatched. Germline V gives CDR1 SGHAT, CDR2 FQDESV (reference sequence). This CDR3 comprises 15 residues. The CDR3, as DNA: TGTGCCAGCAGCCGCCCACAGGGGGTGAACACTGAAGCTTTCTTT. Translation gives CASSRPQGVNTEAFF.

In DNA, the CDR3 is TGTGCCAGCAGTTCTCTTCTAGCGGGAGATTCTAACAATGAGCAGTTCTTC. The encoded protein is CASSSLLAGDSNNEQFF. The rearrangement links TRBV27 to TRBJ2-1; 10 bases map to TRBD2. This CDR3 is 17 amino acids long. V shed 4 bases, J shed 5 bases, and the junction held 11 bases outside the gene matches. Germline-derived CDR1 and CDR2 are MNHEY and SMNVEV (reference sequence).

This clone has just one count. The J gene is TRBJ2-3, the V gene TRBV11-2; D is undetermined. The ends were cut back, 4 bases at V and 2 bases at J, with 1 base in the middle. Germline-derived CDR1 and CDR2 are SGHAT and FQNNGV. The CDR3 consists of 11 residues. The CDR3 nucleotides read TGTGCCAGCAGCTACACAGATACGCAGTATTTT. It yields the protein CASSYTDTQYF.

The rearrangement joins TRBV7-9 to TRBJ2-3, with 13 bases identical to TRBD2. Trimming took 6 bases from V and 2 from J; bases not matched to a gene: 11. Germline-derived CDR1 and CDR2 are SEHNR and FQNEAQ (reference sequence). This CDR3 spans 18 amino acids. In nucleotides, the CDR3 is TGTGCCAGCAGGGGACTAGCGGGACTATCTACCCACACAGATACGCAGTATTTT. Its protein is CASRGLAGLSTHTDTQYF.

The chain carries TRBV4-3 and TRBJ2-1, with D perhaps matching TRBD1 or TRBD2 (5 bases each). Trimming shortened V by 4 bases and J by 5 bases, and 12 bases separated the two germline ends. The CDR3 length is 14 residues. Germline V lookup: CDR1 LGHNA, CDR2 YSLEER. The CDR3 DNA is TGCGCCAGCAGCCCCGGGGCCTTGGACAATGAGCAGTTCTTC. Protein sequence: CASSPGALDNEQFF.

The V gene is TRBV28, the J gene TRBJ2-7; 12 bases fit TRBD1. Losses at the gene ends were 5 bases for V and 7 bases for J; bases not matched to a gene: 12. CDR1 is MDHEN, CDR2 SYDVKM, per germline. The length of the CDR3 is 16 residues. The CDR3 DNA reads as TGTGCCAGCAGTGAAAATCCGGGACAGGGGGCGGGGGAGCAGTACTTC. It yields the protein CASSENPGQGAGEQYF.

V gene TRBV30 combines with J gene TRBJ2-7; D uncertain. The CDR3 covers 12 residues. Germline V gene sequence: CDR1 GTSNPN, CDR2 SVGIG (reference sequence). Trimming pared 2 bases from V and 5 bases from J, leaving 10 bases between. As DNA, the CDR3 is TGTGCCTGGAGTATAGGTTTGCACGAGCAGTACTTC. Encoded protein: CAWSIGLHEQYF.

The V gene is TRBV7-6, the J gene TRBJ2-7; TRBD2 agrees at 8 bases. Germline CDR1 is SGHVS and CDR2 is FNYEAQ. V shed 7 bases, J shed 1 base, and the junction held 3 bases outside the gene matches. There are 13 residues in the CDR3. CDR3 coding DNA: TGTGCCAGCAAAGCGGGAGAGTCCTACGAGCAGTACTTC. The encoded protein is CASKAGESYEQYF.

The V call is TRBV6-5, the J call TRBJ2-1; TRBD2 is a possible D gene (6 bases). Trimming pared 6 bases from V and 5 bases from J, leaving 17 bases between. This CDR3 contains 15 residues. Per germline, CDR1 MNHEY and CDR2 SVGAGI. The CDR3 DNA reads as TGTGCCAGCAGCCAGCGGGCTAGCGATAACAATGAGCAGTTCTTC. This encodes CASSQRASDNNEQFF.

This clone was counted a single time. The chain links TRBV27 to TRBJ2-7; TRBD2 aligns across 12 bases. J lost 3 bases, V lost 10 bases, and 10 bases had no gene match. CDR1 and CDR2 from the germline V gene are MNHEY and SMNVEV (reference sequence). There are 15 residues in the CDR3. The CDR3 reads CATRPQTSGSYEQYF. CDR3 bases: TGTGCCACCCGACCCCAGACTAGCGGGAGCTACGAGCAGTACTTC.

The chain employs TRBV4-1 and TRBJ1-3; unclear D gene. Trimming cost V 5 bases and J 0 bases, with 11 bases left between them. CDR1 and CDR2 from the germline V gene are MGHRA and YSYEKL. The CDR3 consists of 15 residues. This chain's CDR3 is CASSTSAGSGNTIYF. DNA of the CDR3: TGCGCCAGCAGCACGAGCGCGGGCTCTGGAAACACCATATATTTT.

CDR3 region: CASSEELLGYEQYF. The CDR3 DNA reads TGTGCCAGCAGTGAAGAATTATTGGGTTACGAGCAGTACTTC. J is TRBJ2-7 and V is TRBV6-1; D not resolved. Germline V CDR1 and CDR2: MNHNS, SASEGT. Trimming took off 1 base at V and 4 bases at J, with 11 bases between the two ends. The CDR3 is 14 residues long.

The chain combines TRBV7-8 with TRBJ2-1; no clear D gene. From germline, CDR1 is SGHVS and CDR2 FQNEAQ. CDR3 length: 15 residues. V lost 2 bases and J 1 base, leaving 9 bases between the germline ends. The CDR3 sequence: CASSLTTGSYNEQFF. CDR3 DNA: TGTGCCAGCAGCTTAACGACGGGTTCCTACAATGAGCAGTTCTTC.

The chain combines TRBV4-3 with TRBJ2-2; 12 bases line up with TRBD2. CDR1 is LGHNA and CDR2 is YSLEER in the germline V gene. There are 18 residues in the CDR3. Trimming at V came to 3 bases and at J to 6 bases, leaving 11 bases not matched to a gene. CDR3 in amino acids: CASSHNPPRLAGAGELFF. CDR3 in DNA: TGCGCCAGCAGCCACAATCCCCCCAGACTAGCGGGAGCCGGGGAGCTGTTTTTT.